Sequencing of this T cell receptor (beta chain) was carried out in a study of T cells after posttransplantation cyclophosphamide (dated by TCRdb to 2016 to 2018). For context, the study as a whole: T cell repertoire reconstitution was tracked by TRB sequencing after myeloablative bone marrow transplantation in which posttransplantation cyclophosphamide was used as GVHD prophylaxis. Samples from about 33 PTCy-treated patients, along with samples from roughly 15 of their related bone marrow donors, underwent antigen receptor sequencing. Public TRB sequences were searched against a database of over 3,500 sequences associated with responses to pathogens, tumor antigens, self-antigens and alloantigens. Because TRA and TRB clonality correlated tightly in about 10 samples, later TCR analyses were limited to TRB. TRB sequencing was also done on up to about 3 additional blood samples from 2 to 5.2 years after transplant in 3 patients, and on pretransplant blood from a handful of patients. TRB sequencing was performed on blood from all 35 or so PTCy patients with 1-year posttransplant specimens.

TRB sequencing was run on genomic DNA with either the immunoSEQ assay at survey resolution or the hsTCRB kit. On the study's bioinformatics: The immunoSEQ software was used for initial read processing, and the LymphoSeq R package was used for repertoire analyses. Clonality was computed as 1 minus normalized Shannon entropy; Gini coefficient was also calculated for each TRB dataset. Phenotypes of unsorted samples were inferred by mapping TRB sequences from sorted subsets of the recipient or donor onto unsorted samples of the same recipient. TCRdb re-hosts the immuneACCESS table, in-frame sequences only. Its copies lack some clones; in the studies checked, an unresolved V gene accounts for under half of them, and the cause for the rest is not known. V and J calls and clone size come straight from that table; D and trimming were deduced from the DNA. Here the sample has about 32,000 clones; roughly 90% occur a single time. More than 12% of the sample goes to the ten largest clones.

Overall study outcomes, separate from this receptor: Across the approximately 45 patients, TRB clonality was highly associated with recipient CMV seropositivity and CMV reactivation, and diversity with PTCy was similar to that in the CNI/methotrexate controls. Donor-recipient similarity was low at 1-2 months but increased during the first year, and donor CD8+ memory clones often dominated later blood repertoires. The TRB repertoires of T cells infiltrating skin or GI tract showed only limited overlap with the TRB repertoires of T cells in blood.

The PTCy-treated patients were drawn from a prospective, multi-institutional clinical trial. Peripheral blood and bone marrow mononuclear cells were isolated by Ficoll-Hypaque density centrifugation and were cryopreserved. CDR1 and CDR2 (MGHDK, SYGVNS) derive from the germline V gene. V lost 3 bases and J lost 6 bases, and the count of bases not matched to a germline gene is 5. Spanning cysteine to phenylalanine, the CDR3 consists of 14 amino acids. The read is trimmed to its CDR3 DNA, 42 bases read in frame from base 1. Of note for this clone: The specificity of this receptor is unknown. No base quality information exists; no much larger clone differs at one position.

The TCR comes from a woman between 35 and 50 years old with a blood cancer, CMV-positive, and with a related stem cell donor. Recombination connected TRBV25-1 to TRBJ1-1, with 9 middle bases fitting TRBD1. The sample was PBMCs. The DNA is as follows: TGTGCCAGCAGTGATTCTACAGGGGGCCCTGAAGCTTTCTTT. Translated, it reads CASSDSTGGPEAFF.